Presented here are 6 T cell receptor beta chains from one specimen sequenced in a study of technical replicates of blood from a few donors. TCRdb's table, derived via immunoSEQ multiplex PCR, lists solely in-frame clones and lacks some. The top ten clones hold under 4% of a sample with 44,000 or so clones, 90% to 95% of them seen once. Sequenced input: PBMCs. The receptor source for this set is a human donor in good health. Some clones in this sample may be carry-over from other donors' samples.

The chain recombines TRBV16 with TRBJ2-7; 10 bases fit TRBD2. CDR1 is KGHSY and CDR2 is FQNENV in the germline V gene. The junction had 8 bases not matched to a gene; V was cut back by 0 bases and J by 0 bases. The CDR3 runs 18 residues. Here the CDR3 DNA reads TGTGCCAGCAGCCAATCGGCGCGGCTAGCGGGGGCCTCCTACGAGCAGTACTTC. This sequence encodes CASSQSARLAGASYEQYF.

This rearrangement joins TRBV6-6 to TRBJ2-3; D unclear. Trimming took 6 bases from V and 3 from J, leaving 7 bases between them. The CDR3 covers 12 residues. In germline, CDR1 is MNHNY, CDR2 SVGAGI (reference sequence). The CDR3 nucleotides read TGTGCCAGCAGCGCTACGACAGATACGCAGTATTTT. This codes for CASSATTDTQYF.

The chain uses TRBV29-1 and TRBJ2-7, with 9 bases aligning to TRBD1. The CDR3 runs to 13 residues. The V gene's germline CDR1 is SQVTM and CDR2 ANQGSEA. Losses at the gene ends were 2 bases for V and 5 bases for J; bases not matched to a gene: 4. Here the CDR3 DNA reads TGCAGCGTTGAAAGGGACAGGGAACACGAGCAGTACTTC. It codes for CSVERDREHEQYF.

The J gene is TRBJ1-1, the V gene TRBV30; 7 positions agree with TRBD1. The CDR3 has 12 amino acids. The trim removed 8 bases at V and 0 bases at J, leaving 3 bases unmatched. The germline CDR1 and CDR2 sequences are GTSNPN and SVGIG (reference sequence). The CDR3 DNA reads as TGTGCCGGGGGACAGATGAACACTGAAGCTTTCTTT. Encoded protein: CAGGQMNTEAFF.

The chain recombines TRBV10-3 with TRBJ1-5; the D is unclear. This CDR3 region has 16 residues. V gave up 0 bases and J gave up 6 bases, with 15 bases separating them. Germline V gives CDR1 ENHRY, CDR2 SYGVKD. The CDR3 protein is CAISESERALGQPQHF. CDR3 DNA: TGTGCCATCAGTGAGTCTGAGAGGGCCTTAGGTCAGCCCCAGCATTTT.

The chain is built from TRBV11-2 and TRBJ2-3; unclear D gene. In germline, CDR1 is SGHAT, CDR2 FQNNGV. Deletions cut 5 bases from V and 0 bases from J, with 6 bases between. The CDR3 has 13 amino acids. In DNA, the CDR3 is TGTGCCAGCAGCCCTAAAAGCACAGATACGCAGTATTTT. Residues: CASSPKSTDTQYF.